This note documents a single TCR beta chain sequence. TCRdb keeps only in-frame clones here, not all; method: immunoSEQ multiplex PCR. This sample has 90,000 to 150,000 clones, with about 91% found just once. These data originate in a study of control samples from healthy donors and cancer patients. CDR3 length equals 14 residues. Trimming removed 1 base from V and 4 bases from J; junction bases left unmatched: 2. The germline gives CDR1 MNHEY, CDR2 SVGAGI. The chain couples TRBV6-5 to TRBJ1-1, with 8 bases identical to TRBD1. The TCR sequence derives from a middle-aged man in good health. The sequenced sample consisted of blood. The CDR3 DNA follows: TGTGCCAGCAGTTACTTAACAGGGGGCACTGAAGCTTTCTTT. Its protein is CASSYLTGGTEAFF.